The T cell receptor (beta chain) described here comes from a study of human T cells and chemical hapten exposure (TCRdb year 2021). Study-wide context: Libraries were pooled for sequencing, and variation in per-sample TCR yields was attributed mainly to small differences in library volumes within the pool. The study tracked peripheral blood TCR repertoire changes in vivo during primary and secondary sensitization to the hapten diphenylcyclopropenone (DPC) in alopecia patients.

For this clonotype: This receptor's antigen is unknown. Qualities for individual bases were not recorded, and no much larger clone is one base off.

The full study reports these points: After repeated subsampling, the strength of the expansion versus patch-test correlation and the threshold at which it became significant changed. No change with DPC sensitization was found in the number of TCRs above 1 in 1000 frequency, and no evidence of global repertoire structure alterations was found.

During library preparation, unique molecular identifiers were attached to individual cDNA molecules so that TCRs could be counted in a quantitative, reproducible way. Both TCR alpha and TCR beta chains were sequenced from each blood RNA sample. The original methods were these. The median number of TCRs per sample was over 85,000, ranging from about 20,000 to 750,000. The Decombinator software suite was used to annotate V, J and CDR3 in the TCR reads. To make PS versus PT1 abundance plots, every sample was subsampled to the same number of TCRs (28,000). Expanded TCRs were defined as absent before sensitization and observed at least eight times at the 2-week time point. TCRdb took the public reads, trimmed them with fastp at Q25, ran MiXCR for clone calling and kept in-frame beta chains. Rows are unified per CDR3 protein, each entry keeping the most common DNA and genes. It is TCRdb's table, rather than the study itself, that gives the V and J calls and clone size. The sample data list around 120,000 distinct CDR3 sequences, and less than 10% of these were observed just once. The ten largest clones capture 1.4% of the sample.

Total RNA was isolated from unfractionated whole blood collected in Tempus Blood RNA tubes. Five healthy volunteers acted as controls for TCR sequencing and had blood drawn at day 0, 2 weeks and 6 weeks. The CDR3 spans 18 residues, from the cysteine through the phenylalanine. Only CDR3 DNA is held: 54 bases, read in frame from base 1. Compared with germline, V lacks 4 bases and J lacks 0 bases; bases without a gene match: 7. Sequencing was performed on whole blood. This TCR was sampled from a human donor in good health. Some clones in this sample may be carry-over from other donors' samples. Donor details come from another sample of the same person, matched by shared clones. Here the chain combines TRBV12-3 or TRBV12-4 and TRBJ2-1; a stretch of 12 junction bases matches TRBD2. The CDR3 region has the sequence CASSWAMTSGGSYNEQFF. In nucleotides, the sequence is TGTGCCAGCAGTTGGGCGATGACTAGCGGGGGCTCCTACAATGAGCAGTTCTTC.